These 7 T cell receptor beta chains came from one sample sequenced in a study of T-cell reconstitution after alpha-beta-depleted transplantation in children. Preparation of the TCRbeta library was carried out with unique molecular identifiers. TCRdb reanalysed the PCR reads using MiXCR and keeps one entry per CDR3 protein. The table lists 98,000 or so distinct CDR3 sequences, 20% to 25% of them singletons. The sample here was PBMCs, taken before TCRalphabeta/CD19-depleted stem cell transplant. All receptors come from a boy aged 2-9 years with acute lymphoblastic leukemia, due to receive a stem cell transplant.

CDR3 protein: CAWSPSDPRPQYF. CDR3 nucleotides: TGTGCCTGGAGTCCATCGGACCCGAGACCCCAGTACTTC. V and J are TRBV30 and TRBJ2-5; no firm D call. Looked up from germline, CDR1 is GTSNPN and CDR2 is SVGIG (reference sequence). The CDR3 runs to 13 residues. V was pared by 2 bases and J by 9 bases, with 16 bases between. The entire variable domain, with the rest obtained from reference TRBV30 and TRBJ2-5, is as follows: SQTIHQWPATLVQPVGSPLSLECTVEGTSNPNLYWYRQAAGRGLQLLFYSVGIGQISSEVPQNLSASRPQDRQFILSSKKLLLSDSGFYLCAWSPSDPRPQYFGPGTRLLVL.

V gene TRBV6-5 combines with J gene TRBJ1-2, with D maybe TRBD1 (5 bases). This CDR3 has 13 residues. Germline V gene sequence: CDR1 MNHEY, CDR2 SVGAGI. Trimming removed 2 bases from V and 7 bases from J, with 11 bases in between. The DNA for the CDR3 is TGTGCCAGCAGTTACGCAGGGACTACTGGCTACACCTTC. It specifies CASSYAGTTGYTF.

This clonotype has just a few counts. This sequence joins TRBV20-1 and TRBJ2-1; 11 bases map to TRBD2. There are 16 residues in the CDR3. The germline V gene has CDR1 DFQATT and CDR2 SNEGSKA (reference sequence). J lost 2 bases, V lost 3 bases, and 6 bases had no gene match. The CDR3 protein is CSASTLAGGPYNEQFF. Here the CDR3 DNA reads TGCAGTGCTAGTACCCTAGCGGGAGGCCCCTACAATGAGCAGTTCTTC.

The CDR3 region is CASSSLSPLINEQFF. The CDR3, as DNA: TGTGCCAGCAGTTCCCTGAGCCCCCTGATCAATGAGCAGTTCTTC. The chain links TRBV27 to TRBJ2-1; D gene unclear. CDR3 length: 15 amino acids. Germline CDR1 MNHEY, CDR2 SMNVEV (reference sequence). Trimming removed 4 bases at V and 6 bases at J, with 16 bases between.

In its sample, this clonotype was seen many times. The chain employs TRBV28 and TRBJ2-2; no clear D. Germline V gene sequence: CDR1 MDHEN, CDR2 SYDVKM. CDR3 length: 16 residues. Trimming shortened V by 3 bases and J by 0 bases, and 11 bases separated the two germline ends. The CDR3 DNA follows: TGTGCCAGCAGTTTGGGCGGCTCCCCGAACACCGGGGAGCTGTTTTTT. Encoded protein: CASSLGGSPNTGELFF.

This clonotype was seen more than once but under ten times. The chain couples TRBV6-5 to TRBJ2-2; D remains ambiguous. CDR1 and CDR2 (germline): MNHEY, SVGAGI. CDR3 length equals 12 residues. The V and J ends lost 8 bases and 4 bases respectively, with 8 bases between them. The CDR3 reads CASLTFTGELFF. For the CDR3, the DNA is TGTGCCAGCCTGACGTTCACCGGGGAGCTGTTTTTT.

This clonotype came up a few times. The CDR3 coding sequence is TGTGCCAGCAGTCGATCCGGGACTAGCAACGAGCAGTACTTC. Amino acids: CASSRSGTSNEQYF. The chain is built from TRBV28 and TRBJ2-7; 9 bases are shared with TRBD2. Germline-derived CDR1 and CDR2 are MDHEN and SYDVKM. V shed 5 bases and J 5 bases; nucleotides not matched to a gene: 7. This CDR3 has 14 residues.